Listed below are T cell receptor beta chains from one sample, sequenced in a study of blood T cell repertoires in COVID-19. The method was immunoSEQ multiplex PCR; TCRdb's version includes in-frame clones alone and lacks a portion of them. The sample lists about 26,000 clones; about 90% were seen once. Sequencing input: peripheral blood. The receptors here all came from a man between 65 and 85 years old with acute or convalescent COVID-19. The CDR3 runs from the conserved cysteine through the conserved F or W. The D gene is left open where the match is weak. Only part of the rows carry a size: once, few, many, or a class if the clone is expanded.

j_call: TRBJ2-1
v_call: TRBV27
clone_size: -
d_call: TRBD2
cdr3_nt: TGTGCCAGCACCTCGTCTGGGGCGCGCGGGAGTTGGAATGAGCAGTTCTTC
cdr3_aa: CASTSSGARGSWNEQFF

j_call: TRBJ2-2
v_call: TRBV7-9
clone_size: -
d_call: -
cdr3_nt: TGTGCCAGCAGCTTAGTAGGGGCGATCACCGGGGAGCTGTTTTTT
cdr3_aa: CASSLVGAITGELFF

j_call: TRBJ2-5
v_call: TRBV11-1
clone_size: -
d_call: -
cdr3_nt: TGTGCCAGCAGCAAGGGACATCAAGAGACCCAGTACTTC
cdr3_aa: CASSKGHQETQYF

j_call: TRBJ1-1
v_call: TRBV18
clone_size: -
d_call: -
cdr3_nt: TGTGCCAGCTCACTCCGGACAGCAAACACTGAAGCTTTCTTT
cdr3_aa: CASSLRTANTEAFF

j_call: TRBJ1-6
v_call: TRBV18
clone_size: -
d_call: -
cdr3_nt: TGTGCCAGCTCCCCAGGGCCCAATTCACCCCTCCACTTT
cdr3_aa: CASSPGPNSPLHF

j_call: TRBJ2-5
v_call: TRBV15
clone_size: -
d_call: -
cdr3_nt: TGTGCCACCAGCAGAGATAAAGACACCCTAAAGAATGGGGAGACCCAGTACTTC
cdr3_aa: CATSRDKDTLKNGETQYF

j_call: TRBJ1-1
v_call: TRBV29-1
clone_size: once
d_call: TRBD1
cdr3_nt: TGCAGCGTTCATGACAGGGGAAGAGAGACTGAAGCTTTCTTT
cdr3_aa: CSVHDRGRETEAFF

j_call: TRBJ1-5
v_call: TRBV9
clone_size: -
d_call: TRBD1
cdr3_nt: TGTGCCAGCAGCCGCCTCGGGACAGGGGTGCAGCCCCAGCATTTT
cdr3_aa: CASSRLGTGVQPQHF

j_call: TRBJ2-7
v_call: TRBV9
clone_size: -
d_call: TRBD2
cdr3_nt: TGTGCCAGCAGCGTAGGTCGCGGGAGCTCCTACGAGCAGTACTTC
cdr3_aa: CASSVGRGSSYEQYF

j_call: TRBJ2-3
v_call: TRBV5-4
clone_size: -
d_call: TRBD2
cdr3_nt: TGTGCCAGCAGCTTGTACTTAGCGGGAGGAATCGCAGATACGCAGTATTTT
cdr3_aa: CASSLYLAGGIADTQYF

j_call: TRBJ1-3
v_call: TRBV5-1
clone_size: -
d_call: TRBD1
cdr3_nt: TGCGCCAGCAGCCCGGGGACAGGGACTGGAAACACCATATATTTT
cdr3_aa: CASSPGTGTGNTIYF

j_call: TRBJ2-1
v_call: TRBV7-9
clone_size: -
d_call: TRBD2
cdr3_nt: TGTGCCAGCAGCTTAGAACTTGGGACTAGGCGAGGCAATGAGCAGTTCTTC
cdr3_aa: CASSLELGTRRGNEQFF

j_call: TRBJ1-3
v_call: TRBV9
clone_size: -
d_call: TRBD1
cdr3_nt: TGTGCCAGCAGCGTTACCCAGGGGGCCTCCTCTGGAAACACCATATATTTT
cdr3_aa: CASSVTQGASSGNTIYF

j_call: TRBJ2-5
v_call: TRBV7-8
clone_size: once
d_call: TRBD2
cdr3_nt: TGTGCCAGCAGCCCCCGGGTCGGGAGGCCCCAAGAGACCCAGTACTTC
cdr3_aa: CASSPRVGRPQETQYF

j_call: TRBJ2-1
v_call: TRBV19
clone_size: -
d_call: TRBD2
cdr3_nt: TGTGCCAGTAGTATATCTCTAGCGGAGACCTACAATGAGCAGTTCTTC
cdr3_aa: CASSISLAETYNEQFF

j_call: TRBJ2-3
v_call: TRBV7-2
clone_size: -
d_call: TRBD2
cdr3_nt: TGTGCCAGCAGCTTAGGACTAGCGTACACAGATACGCAGTATTTT
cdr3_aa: CASSLGLAYTDTQYF

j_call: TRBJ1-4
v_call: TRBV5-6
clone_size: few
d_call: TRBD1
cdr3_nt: TGTGCCAGCAGCTTAGACAGGGGGACAACTAATGAAAAACTGTTTTTT
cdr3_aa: CASSLDRGTTNEKLFF

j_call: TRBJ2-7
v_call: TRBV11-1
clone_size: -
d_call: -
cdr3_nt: TGTGCCAGCAGCTTAGCGGCGGGGTCCGGGGACGAGCAGTACTTC
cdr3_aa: CASSLAAGSGDEQYF

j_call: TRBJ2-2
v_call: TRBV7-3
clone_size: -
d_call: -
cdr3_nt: TGTGCCAGCAGCAAATTACAGGGTAACACCGGGGAGCTGTTTTTT
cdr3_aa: CASSKLQGNTGELFF

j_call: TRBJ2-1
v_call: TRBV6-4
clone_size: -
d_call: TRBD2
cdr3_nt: TGTGCCAGCAGTGAATGGCGGGCTAGCGGGAGGAATGAGCAGTTCTTC
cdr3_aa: CASSEWRASGRNEQFF

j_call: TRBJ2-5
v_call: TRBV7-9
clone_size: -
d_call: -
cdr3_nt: TGTGCCAGCAGCTTCCTCCAAGAGACCCAGTACTTC
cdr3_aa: CASSFLQETQYF

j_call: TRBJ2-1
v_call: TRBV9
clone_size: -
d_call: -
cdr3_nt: TGTGCCAGCAGCAATCCGGGGTTCGGAGGAAATGAGCAGTTCTTC
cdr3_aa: CASSNPGFGGNEQFF

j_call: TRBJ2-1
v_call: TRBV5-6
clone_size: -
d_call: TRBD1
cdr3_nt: TGTGCCAGCAGCCCGGGACAGTTTCGGGGTGAGCAGTTCTTC
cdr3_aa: CASSPGQFRGEQFF

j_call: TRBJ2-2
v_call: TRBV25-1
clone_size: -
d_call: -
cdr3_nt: TGTGCCAGCAGTGAAAGGGAGTCGAACACCGGGGAGCTGTTTTTT
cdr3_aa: CASSERESNTGELFF

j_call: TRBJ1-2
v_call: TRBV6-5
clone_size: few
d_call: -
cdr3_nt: TGTGCCAGCAGTTACGGGCCAGCCGCTAACTATGGCTACACCTTC
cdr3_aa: CASSYGPAANYGYTF

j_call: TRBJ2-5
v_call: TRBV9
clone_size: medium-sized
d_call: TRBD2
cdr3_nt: TGCCCCCGCCGCGGCGGGGGGGGGCCCCAAGAGACCCAGTACTTC
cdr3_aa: CPRRGGGGPQETQYF

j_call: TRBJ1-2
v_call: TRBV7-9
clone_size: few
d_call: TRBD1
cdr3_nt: TGTGCCAGCAGCTCGGACAGGGGGTTCAACTATGGCTACACCTTC
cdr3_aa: CASSSDRGFNYGYTF

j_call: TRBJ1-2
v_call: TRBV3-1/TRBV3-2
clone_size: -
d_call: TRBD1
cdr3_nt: TGTGCCAGCAGCCCGGGACAGTTTAACTATGGCTACACCTTC
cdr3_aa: CASSPGQFNYGYTF

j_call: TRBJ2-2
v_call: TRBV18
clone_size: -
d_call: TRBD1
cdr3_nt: TGTGCCAGCTCACCACCTACAGGGGAATACACCGGGGAGCTGTTTTTT
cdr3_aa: CASSPPTGEYTGELFF

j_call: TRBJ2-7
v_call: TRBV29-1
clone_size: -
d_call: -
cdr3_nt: TGCAGCGTTGAAACCTCACAGGCGGCCTACGAGCAGTACTTC
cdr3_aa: CSVETSQAAYEQYF